This passage covers 11 T cell receptor beta chains from one sample sequenced in a study of T-cell memory formation after mild COVID-19. In TCRdb, the 5' RACE reads were re-called with MiXCR into one record per CDR3 protein. This sample yields 250,000 to 300,000 distinct CDR3 sequences, of which around 15% are seen a single time; roughly 25% belongs to the top ten. The sequenced sample consisted of PBMCs or a T cell subset sorted from them (not recorded which). The origin of the receptors is a young man who had mild COVID-19 (a few samples of this study predate the infection). Cell type and time point are not known.

The chain is built from TRBV20-1 and TRBJ2-3; possible D gene TRBD1, 6 bases. This CDR3 has 13 amino acids. Germline CDR1 is DFQATT and CDR2 is SNEGSKA (reference sequence). V gave up 7 bases and J gave up 3 bases, with 14 bases separating them. Here the CDR3 DNA reads TGCAGTGAATTGGGGGCTGGGACAGATACGCAGTATTTT. Translating it yields CSELGAGTDTQYF.

This clonotype was seen a handful of times. This chain connects TRBV5-6 to TRBJ2-3, with 9 positions matching TRBD2. After removal of 1 base from V and 0 bases from J, the junction contained 6 bases not matched to a gene. The CDR3 spans 17 residues. Germline values: CDR1 SGHDT, CDR2 YYEEEE. CDR3 DNA: TGTGCCAGCAGCTTGAAGGCTAGCGGGGATAGCACAGATACGCAGTATTTT. This translates into CASSLKASGDSTDTQYF.

The rearrangement uses TRBV7-2 and TRBJ2-7; TRBD2 matches at 8 bases. J gave up 12 bases and V 1 base, and 14 bases lay outside the gene matches. Per the germline V gene, CDR1 is SGHTA and CDR2 is FQGNSA. There are 15 residues in the CDR3. Here the CDR3 DNA reads TGTGCCAGCAGCTTAGAGTCTAGCGGGTCCTCCCCTTCGTACTTC. As protein: CASSLESSGSSPSYF.

V is TRBV18 and J is TRBJ2-3, with D possibly TRBD1 on 6 matching bases. The germline V gene encodes CDR1 KGHSH and CDR2 LQKENI. The CDR3 contains 15 residues. With 4 bases removed from V and 1 base from J, the gap between germline ends came to 12 bases. The CDR3: CASSLLEGGTDTQYF. The CDR3 DNA follows: TGTGCCAGCTCACTTCTAGAGGGGGGCACAGATACGCAGTATTTT.

This clonotype was recorded a few times. V usage is TRBV6-5 and J usage is TRBJ2-5, with D tentatively TRBD1 (5 bases). Trimming stripped 0 bases from V and 5 bases from J, with 13 bases between. Germline V CDR1 and CDR2: MNHEY, SVGAGI. The CDR3 spans 15 residues. The chain's CDR3 is CASSYSKGFGETQYF. The CDR3 DNA reads as TGTGCCAGCAGTTACTCTAAGGGGTTCGGGGAGACCCAGTACTTC.

This clonotype was recorded a few times. The rearrangement joins TRBV12-3 or TRBV12-4 to TRBJ1-5; D gene unclear. V was pared by 5 bases and J by 0 bases, with 14 bases between. The CDR3 totals 16 residues. The chain's CDR3 is CASSTNNQYSNQPQHF. The DNA of the CDR3 is TGTGCCAGCAGTACGAACAACCAATATAGCAATCAGCCCCAGCATTTT.

Written as DNA, the CDR3 is TGTGCCAGCAGTACCCTGGACGGACCCTACGAGCAGTACGTC. Protein sequence: CASSTLDGPYEQYV. The V and J genes are TRBV28 and TRBJ2-7; D remains ambiguous. The CDR3 covers 14 residues. Germline loops: CDR1 MDHEN, CDR2 SYDVKM. V was clipped by 5 bases and J by 2 bases, with 13 bases between them.

The chain uses TRBV20-1 and TRBJ2-1; 7 nucleotides align to TRBD1. The CDR3 has 14 amino acids. CDR1 is DFQATT, CDR2 SNEGSKA, per germline (reference sequence). V lost 6 bases, J lost 4 bases, and 9 bases stayed unmatched. The CDR3 sequence is CSATGTADYNEQFF. For the CDR3, the DNA is TGCAGTGCCACCGGGACAGCCGATTACAATGAGCAGTTCTTC.

This clonotype was picked up many times. The rearrangement uses TRBV5-1 and TRBJ1-1, with D tentatively TRBD1 (6 bases). Trimming stripped 7 bases from V and 7 bases from J, with 20 bases between. CDR1 and CDR2 (germline): SGHRS, YFSETQ. The CDR3 extends over 14 amino acids. CDR3 in DNA: TGCGCCAGCCACCAGGGGCGTAGGAAGGATGAAGCTTTCTTT. This translates into CASHQGRRKDEAFF.

The V gene is TRBV27, the J gene TRBJ1-1; tentatively, D is TRBD1 (5 bases). The CDR3 has 15 residues. Trimming shortened V by 3 bases and J by 0 bases, and 11 bases separated the two germline ends. CDR1 is MNHEY, CDR2 SMNVEV, per germline (reference sequence). The CDR3 DNA reads TGTGCCAGCAGTTTCAGTCGGGGCGTGAACACTGAAGCTTTCTTT. It specifies CASSFSRGVNTEAFF.

The table lists this clonotype with a few counts. The gene calls are TRBV6-6 and TRBJ2-7, with unresolved D. The CDR3 runs 16 residues. CDR1 is MNHNY and CDR2 is SVGAGI in the germline V gene (reference sequence). V was shortened by 0 bases and J by 5 bases, with 17 bases between the two germline ends. CDR3 nucleotides: TGTGCCAGCAGTTACTCGTTAGAGGTAGGGTTCCACGAGCAGTACTTC. Translated: CASSYSLEVGFHEQYF.